Only a few counts were recorded for the clone carrying this T cell receptor (beta chain). The data originate from a study of blood T cells in healthy people across ages. The second PCR ran 7 to 11 cycles with a sample-barcoded 5' primer and J-beta primers. TCRdb analysed the 5' RACE reads with MiXCR anew, one entry per CDR3 protein. The sample lists about 930,000 distinct CDR3 sequences; 25% to 30% were seen once. Deletions cut 2 bases from V and 0 bases from J, with 8 bases between. This CDR3 is built from 14 residues. Germline V gene sequence: CDR1 SGHTA, CDR2 FQGNSA. The sample was also linked to a second study, of T cells of mothers and their children. As that report states: Related mother and child pairs showed slightly greater overlap (not significant) than unrelated pairs did.

The sequence was obtained from a woman aged 40 to 50 in good health. Sequenced sample: blood. The rearrangement uses TRBV7-2 and TRBJ2-7, with D tentatively TRBD2 (6 bases). CDR3 DNA: TGTGCCAGCAGCTTATCGGACTACTCCTACGAGCAGTACTTC. Amino acids: CASSLSDYSYEQYF. Based on the CDR3 plus reference TRBV7-2 and TRBJ2-7, the full variable domain is GAGVSQSPSNKVTEKGKDVELRCDPISGHTALYWYRQSLGQGLEFLIYFQGNSAPDKSGLPSDRFSAERTGGSVSTLTIQRTQQEDSAVYLCASSLSDYSYEQYFGPGTRLTVT.